This T cell receptor (beta chain) was identified during a study of blood T cells in healthy people across ages (dated by TCRdb to 2014 to 2015). Looking at the study overall: In model experiments, template switching captured about one uniquely barcoded TCR beta cDNA molecule for every two T cells. The study measured age-related changes in TCR beta repertoire diversity using deep sequencing normalized with unique cDNA molecular identifiers. The donors were divided into four age groups: young (average around 17 years), middle-aged (almost 40), aged (approximately 62) and long-lived (around 87). Donors of different ages were randomly distributed across sequencing lanes to avoid experimental bias. Two additional independent replicas of 1 million unique cDNA reads from the same blood draw were analyzed for two donors (one aged 18 to 30 and one aged 80 or older). Broad study findings and their caveats: As age increased, observed TCR beta diversity per million T cells dropped in a roughly linear way, and a significant reduction was already evident by age about 40. The CMV infection status of donors was not known, potentially confounding age-related changes in expanded clonotypes. A strong correlation was found between observed TCR beta diversity and the percentage of naive T cells measured by flow cytometry. Compared with the aged group, more naive CD4+ T cells, fewer expanded clones and increased TCR diversity were shown by the long-lived group, suggesting age selection. Because profiling used bulk unsorted PBMCs, naive and antigen-experienced compartments could not be compared conclusively. Estimates of total diversity from one million sequenced T cells were regarded as lower bounds and underestimates.

Compared with germline, V lacks 1 base and J lacks 12 bases; bases without a gene match: 9. Reading from cysteine to phenylalanine, the CDR3 counts 15 amino acids. Only the CDR3 region is kept as DNA, spanning 45 bases read in frame from base 1. CDR1 SGHRS and CDR2 YFSETQ were looked up in the germline V gene. Donors were around 37 systemically healthy Caucasian individuals from Russia aged roughly 6 to 100 years. Each donor gave roughly 11 milliliters of peripheral blood, drawn into EDTA-treated Vacutainer tubes. PBMCs were isolated by Ficoll-Paque density-gradient centrifugation, with at least 6 million obtained per sample. Trizol reagent was used to extract total RNA from PBMCs, with at least 6 micrograms per sample. Naive CD45RAhigh/CD27high T cell percentages were measured by flow cytometry on a PBMC aliquot from every donor. Receptor libraries were prepared by 5' RACE. The reads were generated on an Illumina HiSeq 2500. A second PCR of about 6 to 11 cycles was run with a J-beta primer mix and a sample-barcoded 5' primer. A unique molecular identifier was introduced onto each TCR beta cDNA molecule by a template-switch 5' adaptor carrying 12 random nucleotides. Each sample yielded at least 3 million CDR3-containing paired-end reads. All of the RNA was converted into first-strand cDNA using the Mint cDNA synthesis kit, with a TRBC-specific oligonucleotide serving as the primer. After uracil-DNA glycosylase treatment, a first 18-cycle PCR used universal primers M1SS and BC2_uni_R on all cDNA. The authors processed their data as follows. Each sample was normalized by randomly selecting 1 million high-quality reads, each carrying a distinct molecular identifier. Instead of being binned into consensus sequences, reads that shared molecular identifiers were thrown out. MiTCR, with a Q25 quality threshold and the strictest error-elimination algorithm, was used for CDR3 identification, clonotype clustering and error correction. A nonparametric unseen species model with Euler transformation was used to estimate a lower bound on total TCR beta diversity. TCRdb cleaned the public reads at Q25 with fastp, built clones with MiXCR and kept in-frame beta chains. Each record represents a unique CDR3 protein, reported with the most common genes and DNA among its rows. The V and J calls shown here were made by TCRdb, not taken from the authors' results. Present in this sample are 700,000 to 850,000 distinct CDR3 sequences, 50% to 65% of which were seen just once. The top ten constitute approximately 41% of the sample.

Only a few counts were recorded for this clonotype. Its antigen remains unidentified. There are no base qualities to consult, and no much larger clone falls within one base. This clonotype was obtained from a man older than 75 in good health. Here the chain combines TRBV5-1 and TRBJ2-1, and TRBD2 aligns with 11 junction nucleotides. Sequencing used blood. The CDR3 sequence is CASSLKLAGGLVQFF. The DNA sequence reads TGCGCCAGCAGCTTGAAGTTAGCGGGAGGGTTAGTGCAGTTCTTC.